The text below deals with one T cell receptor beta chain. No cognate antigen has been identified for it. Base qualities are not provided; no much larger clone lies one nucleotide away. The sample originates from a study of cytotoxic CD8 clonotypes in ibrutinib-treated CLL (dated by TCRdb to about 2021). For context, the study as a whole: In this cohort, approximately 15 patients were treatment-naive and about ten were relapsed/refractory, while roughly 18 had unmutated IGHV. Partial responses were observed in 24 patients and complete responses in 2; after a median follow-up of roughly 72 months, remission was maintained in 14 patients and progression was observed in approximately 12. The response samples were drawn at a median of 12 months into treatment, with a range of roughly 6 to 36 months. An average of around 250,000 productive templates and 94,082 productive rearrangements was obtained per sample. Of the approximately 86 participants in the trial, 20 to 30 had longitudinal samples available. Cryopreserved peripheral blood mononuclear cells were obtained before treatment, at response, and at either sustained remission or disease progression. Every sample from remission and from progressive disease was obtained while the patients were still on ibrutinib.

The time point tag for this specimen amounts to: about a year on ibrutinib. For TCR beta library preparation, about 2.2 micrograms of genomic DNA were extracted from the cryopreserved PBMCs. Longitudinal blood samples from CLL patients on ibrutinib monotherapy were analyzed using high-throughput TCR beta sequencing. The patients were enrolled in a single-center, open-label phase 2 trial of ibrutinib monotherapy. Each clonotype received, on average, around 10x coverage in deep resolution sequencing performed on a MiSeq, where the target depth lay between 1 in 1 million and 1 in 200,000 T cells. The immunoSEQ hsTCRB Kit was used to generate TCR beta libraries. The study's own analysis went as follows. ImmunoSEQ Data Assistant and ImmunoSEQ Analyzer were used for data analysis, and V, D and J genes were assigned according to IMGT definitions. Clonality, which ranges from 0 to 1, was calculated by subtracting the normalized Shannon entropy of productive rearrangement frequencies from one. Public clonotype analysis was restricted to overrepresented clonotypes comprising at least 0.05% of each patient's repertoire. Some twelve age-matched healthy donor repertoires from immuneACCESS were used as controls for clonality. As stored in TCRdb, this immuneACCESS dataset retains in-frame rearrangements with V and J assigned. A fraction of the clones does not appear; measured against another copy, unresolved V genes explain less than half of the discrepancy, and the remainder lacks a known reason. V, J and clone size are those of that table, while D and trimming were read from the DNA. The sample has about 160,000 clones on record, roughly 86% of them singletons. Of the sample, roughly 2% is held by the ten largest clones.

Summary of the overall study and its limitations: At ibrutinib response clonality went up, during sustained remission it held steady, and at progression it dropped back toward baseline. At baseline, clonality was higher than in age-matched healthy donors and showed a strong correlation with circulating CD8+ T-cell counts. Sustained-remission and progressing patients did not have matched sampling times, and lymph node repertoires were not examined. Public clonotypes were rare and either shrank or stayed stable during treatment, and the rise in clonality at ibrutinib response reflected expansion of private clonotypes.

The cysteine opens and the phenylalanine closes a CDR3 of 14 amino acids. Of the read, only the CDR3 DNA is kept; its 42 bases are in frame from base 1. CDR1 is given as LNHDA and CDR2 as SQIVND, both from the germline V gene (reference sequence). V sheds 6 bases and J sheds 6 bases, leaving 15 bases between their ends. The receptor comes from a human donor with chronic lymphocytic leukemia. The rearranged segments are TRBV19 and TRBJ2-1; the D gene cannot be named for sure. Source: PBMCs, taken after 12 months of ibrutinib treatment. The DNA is TGTGCCAGTAGCGGTTTCTCGTTTGCCAATGAGCAGTTCTTC. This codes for CASSGFSFANEQFF.